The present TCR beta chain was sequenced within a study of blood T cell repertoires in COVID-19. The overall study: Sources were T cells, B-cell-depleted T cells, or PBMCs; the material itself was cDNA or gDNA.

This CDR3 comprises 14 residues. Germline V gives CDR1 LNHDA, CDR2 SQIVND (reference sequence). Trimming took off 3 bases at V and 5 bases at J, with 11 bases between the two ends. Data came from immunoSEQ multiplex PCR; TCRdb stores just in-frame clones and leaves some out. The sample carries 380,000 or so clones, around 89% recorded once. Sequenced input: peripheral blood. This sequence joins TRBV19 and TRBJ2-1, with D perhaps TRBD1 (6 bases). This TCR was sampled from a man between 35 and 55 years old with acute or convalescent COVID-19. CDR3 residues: CASSILDSNNEQFF. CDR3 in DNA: TGTGCCAGTAGTATTCTGGACAGCAACAATGAGCAGTTCTTC.